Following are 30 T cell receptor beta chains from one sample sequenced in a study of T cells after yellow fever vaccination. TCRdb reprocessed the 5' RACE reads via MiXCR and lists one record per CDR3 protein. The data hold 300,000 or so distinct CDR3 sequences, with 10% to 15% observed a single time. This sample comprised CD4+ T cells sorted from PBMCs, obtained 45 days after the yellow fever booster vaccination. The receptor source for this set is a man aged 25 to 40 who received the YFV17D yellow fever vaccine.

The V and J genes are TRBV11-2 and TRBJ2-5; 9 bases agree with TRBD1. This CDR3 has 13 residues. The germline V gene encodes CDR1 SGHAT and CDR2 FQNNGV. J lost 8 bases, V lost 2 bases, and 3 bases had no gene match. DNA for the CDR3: TGTGCCAGCAGCTTAACAGGGGGCAGAACCCAGTACTTC. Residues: CASSLTGGRTQYF.

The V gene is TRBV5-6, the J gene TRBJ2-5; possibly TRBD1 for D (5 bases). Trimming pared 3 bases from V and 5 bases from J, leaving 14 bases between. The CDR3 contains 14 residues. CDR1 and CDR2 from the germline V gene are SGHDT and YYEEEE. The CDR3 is CASSSQAGHETQYF. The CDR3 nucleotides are TGTGCCAGCAGCTCGCAGGCAGGGCACGAGACCCAGTACTTC.

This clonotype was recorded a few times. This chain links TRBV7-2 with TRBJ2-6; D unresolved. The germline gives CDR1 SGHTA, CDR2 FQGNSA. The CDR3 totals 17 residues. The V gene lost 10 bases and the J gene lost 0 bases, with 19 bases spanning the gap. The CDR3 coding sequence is TGTGCCACCGGTAGGGCAGCACACCTCTCTGGGGCCAACGTCCTGACTTTC. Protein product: CATGRAAHLSGANVLTF.

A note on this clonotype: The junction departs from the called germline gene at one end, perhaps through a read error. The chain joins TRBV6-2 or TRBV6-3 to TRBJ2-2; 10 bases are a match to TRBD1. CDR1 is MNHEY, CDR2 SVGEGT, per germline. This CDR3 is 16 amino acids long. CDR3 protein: CGSSYLDRGRTGELFF. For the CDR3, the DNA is TGTGGCAGCAGTTACCTTGACAGGGGGCGCACCGGGGAGCTGTTTTTT.

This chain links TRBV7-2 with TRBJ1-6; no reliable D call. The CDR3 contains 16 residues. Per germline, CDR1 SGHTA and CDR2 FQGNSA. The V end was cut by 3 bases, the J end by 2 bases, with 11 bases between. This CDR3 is CASSLGMGTYNSPLHF. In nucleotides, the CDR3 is TGTGCCAGCAGCTTGGGAATGGGGACCTATAATTCACCCCTCCACTTT.

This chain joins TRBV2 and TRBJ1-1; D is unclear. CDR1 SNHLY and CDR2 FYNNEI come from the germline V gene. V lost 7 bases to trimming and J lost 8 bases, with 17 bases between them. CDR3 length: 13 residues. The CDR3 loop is CASKVPLRSEAFF. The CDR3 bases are TGTGCCAGCAAGGTACCCCTCCGGTCAGAAGCTTTCTTT.

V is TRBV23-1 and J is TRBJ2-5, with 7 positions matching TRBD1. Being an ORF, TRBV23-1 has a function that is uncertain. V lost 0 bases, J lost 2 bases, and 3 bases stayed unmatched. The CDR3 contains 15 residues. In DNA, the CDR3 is TGCGCCAGCAGTCAATCTGACAGGGAACAAGAGACCCAGTACTTC. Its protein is CASSQSDREQETQYF.

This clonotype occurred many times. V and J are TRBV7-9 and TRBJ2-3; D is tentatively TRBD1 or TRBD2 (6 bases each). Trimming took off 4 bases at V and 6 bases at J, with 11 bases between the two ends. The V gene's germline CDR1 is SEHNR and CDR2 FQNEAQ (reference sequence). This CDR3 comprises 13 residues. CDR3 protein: CASSSRGPDTQYF. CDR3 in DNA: TGTGCCAGCAGCTCCCGGGGGCCGGATACGCAGTATTTT.

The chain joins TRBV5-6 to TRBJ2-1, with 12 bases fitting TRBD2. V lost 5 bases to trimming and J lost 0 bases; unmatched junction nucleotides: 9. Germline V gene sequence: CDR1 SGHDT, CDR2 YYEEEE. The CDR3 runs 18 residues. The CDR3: CASSRLAGALRSYNEQFF. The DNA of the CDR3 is TGTGCCAGCAGTAGACTAGCGGGAGCTCTGCGCTCCTACAATGAGCAGTTCTTC.

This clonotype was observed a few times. This chain's CDR3 is CASSPYTSRGTQYF. The CDR3 nucleotides are TGTGCCAGCAGCCCTTATACTAGCAGGGGTACGCAGTATTTT. This chain links TRBV7-6 with TRBJ2-3, with D possibly being TRBD1 or TRBD2 (6 bases each). The germline V gene has CDR1 SGHVS and CDR2 FNYEAQ. V gave up 5 bases and J gave up 8 bases, with 17 bases separating them. The CDR3 spans 14 residues.

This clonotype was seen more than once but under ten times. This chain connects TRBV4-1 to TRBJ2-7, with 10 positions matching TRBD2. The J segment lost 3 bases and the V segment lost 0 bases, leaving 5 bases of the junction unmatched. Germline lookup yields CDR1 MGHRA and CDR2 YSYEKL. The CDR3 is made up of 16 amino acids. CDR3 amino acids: CASSQDLTSGFYEQYF. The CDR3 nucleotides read TGCGCCAGCAGCCAAGATCTGACTAGCGGGTTCTACGAGCAGTACTTC.

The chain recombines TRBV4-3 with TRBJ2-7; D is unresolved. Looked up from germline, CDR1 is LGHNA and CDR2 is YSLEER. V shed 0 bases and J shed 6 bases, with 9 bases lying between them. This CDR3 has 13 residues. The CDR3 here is CASSQDRMGEQYF. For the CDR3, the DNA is TGCGCCAGCAGCCAAGATAGAATGGGCGAGCAGTACTTC.

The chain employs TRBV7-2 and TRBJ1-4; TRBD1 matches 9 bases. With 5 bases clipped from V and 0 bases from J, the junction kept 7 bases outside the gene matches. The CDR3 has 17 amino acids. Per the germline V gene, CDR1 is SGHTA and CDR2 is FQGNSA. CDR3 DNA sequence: TGTGCCAGCAGCGACCCGGGACAGGGTGCAACTAATGAAAAACTGTTTTTT. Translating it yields CASSDPGQGATNEKLFF.

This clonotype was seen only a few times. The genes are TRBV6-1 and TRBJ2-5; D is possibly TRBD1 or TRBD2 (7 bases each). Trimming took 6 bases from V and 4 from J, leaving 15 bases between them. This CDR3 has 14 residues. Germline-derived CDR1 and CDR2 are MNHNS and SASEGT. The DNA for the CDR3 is TGTGCCAGCAGCCACAGGGGAGGGGGAGAGACCCAGTACTTC. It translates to CASSHRGGGETQYF.

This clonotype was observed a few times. The chain's CDR3 is CSVKDRGYTYEQYF. CDR3 in DNA: TGCAGCGTAAAGGACAGGGGCTACACCTACGAGCAGTACTTC. V gene TRBV29-1 combines with J gene TRBJ2-7; TRBD1 aligns across 9 bases. Germline V CDR1 and CDR2: SQVTM, ANQGSEA. J gave up 2 bases and V 6 bases, and 8 bases lay outside the gene matches. The CDR3 is made up of 14 amino acids.

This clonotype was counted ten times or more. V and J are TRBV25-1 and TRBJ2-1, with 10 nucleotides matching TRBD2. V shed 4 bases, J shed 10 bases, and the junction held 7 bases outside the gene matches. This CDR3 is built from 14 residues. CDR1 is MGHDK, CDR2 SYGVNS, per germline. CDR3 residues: CASSATSGIDEQFF. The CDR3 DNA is TGTGCCAGCAGTGCCACTAGCGGGATCGACGAGCAGTTCTTC. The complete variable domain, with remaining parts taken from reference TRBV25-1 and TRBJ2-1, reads EADIYQTPRYLVIGTGKKITLECSQTMGHDKMYWYQQDPGMELHLIHYSYGVNSTEKGDLSSESTVSRIRTEHFPLTLESARPSHTSQYLCASSATSGIDEQFFGPGTRLTVL.

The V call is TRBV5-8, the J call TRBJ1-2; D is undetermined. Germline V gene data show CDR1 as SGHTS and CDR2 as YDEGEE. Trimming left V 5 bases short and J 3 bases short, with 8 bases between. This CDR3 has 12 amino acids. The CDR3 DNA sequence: TGTGCCAGCAGTCCTGAATACTATGGCTACACCTTC. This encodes CASSPEYYGYTF.

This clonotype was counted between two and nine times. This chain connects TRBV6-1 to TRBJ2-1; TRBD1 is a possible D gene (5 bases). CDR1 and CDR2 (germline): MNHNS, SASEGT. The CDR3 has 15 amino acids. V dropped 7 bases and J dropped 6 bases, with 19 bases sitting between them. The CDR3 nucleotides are TGTGCCAGCAACAGGCTTGGGGAAGTCAGCAATGAGCAGTTCTTC. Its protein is CASNRLGEVSNEQFF.

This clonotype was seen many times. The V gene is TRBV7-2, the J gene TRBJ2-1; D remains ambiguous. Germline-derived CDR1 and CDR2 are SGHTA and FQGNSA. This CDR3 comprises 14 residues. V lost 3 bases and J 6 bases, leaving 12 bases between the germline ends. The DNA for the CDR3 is TGTGCCAGCAGCTTGAGTCGTGAGATCAATGAGCAGTTCTTC. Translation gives CASSLSREINEQFF.

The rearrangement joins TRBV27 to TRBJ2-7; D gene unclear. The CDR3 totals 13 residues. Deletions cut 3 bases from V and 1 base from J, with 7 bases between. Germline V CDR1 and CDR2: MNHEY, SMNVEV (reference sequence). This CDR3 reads CASSLSRSYEQYF. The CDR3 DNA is TGTGCCAGCAGTTTGAGCAGGTCCTACGAGCAGTACTTC.

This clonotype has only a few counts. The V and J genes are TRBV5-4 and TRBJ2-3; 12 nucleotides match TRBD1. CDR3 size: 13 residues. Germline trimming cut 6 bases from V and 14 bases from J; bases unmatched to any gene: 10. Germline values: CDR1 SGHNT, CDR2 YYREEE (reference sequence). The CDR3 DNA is TGTGCCAGCAACACCGGGACAGGGGGCCAGTTGTATTTT. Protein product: CASNTGTGGQLYF.

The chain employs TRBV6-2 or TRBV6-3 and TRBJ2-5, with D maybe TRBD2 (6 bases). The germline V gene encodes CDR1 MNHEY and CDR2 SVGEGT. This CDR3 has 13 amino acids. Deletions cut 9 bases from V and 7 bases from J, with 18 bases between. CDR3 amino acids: CASGAVGRGTQYF. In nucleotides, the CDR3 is TGTGCCAGTGGGGCAGTCGGGCGGGGGACCCAGTACTTC.

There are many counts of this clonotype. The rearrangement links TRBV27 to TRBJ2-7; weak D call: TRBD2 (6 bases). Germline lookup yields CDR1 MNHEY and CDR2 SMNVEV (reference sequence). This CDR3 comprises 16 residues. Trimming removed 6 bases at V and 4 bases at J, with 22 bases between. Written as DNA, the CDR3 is TGTGCCAGCAGGTCCACCTCCGGGACCCGGGAGTACGAGCAGTACTTC. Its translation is CASRSTSGTREYEQYF.

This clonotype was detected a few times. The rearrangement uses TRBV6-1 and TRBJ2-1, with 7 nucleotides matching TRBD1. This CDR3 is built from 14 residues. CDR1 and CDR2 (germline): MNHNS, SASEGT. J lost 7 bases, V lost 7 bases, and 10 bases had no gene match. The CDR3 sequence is CASKIGTVGNEQFF. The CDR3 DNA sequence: TGTGCCAGCAAAATCGGGACAGTCGGAAATGAGCAGTTCTTC.

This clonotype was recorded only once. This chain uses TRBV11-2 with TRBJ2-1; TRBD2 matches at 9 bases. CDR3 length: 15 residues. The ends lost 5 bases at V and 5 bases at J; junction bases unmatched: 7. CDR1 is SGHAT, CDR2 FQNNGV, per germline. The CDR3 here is CASSRKASGDNEQFF. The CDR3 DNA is TGTGCCAGCAGCCGGAAGGCTAGCGGGGACAATGAGCAGTTCTTC.

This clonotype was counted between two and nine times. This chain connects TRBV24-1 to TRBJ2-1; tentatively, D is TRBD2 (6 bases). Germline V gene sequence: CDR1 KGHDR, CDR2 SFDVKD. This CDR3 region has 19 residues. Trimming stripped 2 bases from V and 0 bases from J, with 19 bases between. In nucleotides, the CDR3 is TGTGCCACCAGTGATTGGGCCGCAGCTGGGAGGAGCTCCTACAATGAGCAGTTCTTC. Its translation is CATSDWAAAGRSSYNEQFF.

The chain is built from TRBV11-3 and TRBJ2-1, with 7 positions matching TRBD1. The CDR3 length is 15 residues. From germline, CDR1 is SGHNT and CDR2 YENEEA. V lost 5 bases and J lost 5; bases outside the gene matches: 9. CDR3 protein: CASSGDRVGDNEQFF. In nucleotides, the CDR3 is TGTGCCAGCAGCGGTGACAGGGTTGGAGACAATGAGCAGTTCTTC. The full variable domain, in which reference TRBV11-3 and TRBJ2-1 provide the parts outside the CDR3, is EAGVVQSPRYKIIEKKQPVAFWCNPISGHNTLYWYLQNLGQGPELLIRYENEEAVDDSQLPKDRFSAERLKGVDSTLKIQPAELGDSAVYLCASSGDRVGDNEQFFGPGTRLTVL.

The chain's CDR3 is CASSVGGSGNNEQFF. The CDR3, as DNA: TGTGCCAGCAGCGTAGGGGGGTCGGGAAACAATGAGCAGTTCTTC. This chain connects TRBV9 to TRBJ2-1; D is possibly TRBD1 or TRBD2 (5 bases each). Deletions cut 0 bases from V and 5 bases from J, with 12 bases between. Germline V gene sequence: CDR1 SGDLS, CDR2 YYNGEE. The CDR3 loop spans 15 amino acids.

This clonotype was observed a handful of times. The CDR3 sequence: CASSDPGEAYEQYF. DNA of the CDR3: TGTGCCAGCAGTGACCCCGGGGAAGCCTACGAGCAGTACTTC. The chain has TRBV25-1 and TRBJ2-7, with D perhaps matching TRBD2 (5 bases). In germline, CDR1 is MGHDK, CDR2 SYGVNS. The V gene lost 3 bases and the J gene lost 2 bases, with 11 bases spanning the gap. The CDR3 extends over 14 amino acids.

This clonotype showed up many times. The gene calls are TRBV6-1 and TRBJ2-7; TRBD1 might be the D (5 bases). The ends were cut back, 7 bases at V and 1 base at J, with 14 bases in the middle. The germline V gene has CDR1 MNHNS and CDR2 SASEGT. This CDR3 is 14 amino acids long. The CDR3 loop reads CASTPRRGSYEQYF. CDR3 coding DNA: TGTGCCAGCACCCCTCGAAGGGGTTCCTACGAGCAGTACTTC.